The entry that follows covers one TCR beta chain sequence. This clonotype was picked up many times. Its cognate antigen has yet to be identified. Base qualities were left out, and no much larger clone turns up one base away. The source of the sample is a study of T cells of healthy individuals (dated by TCRdb to the late 2010s). Library generation was performed with 5' RACE. Sequencing instrument: Illumina MiSeq. In-frame beta chains were kept once TCRdb had trimmed the public reads at Q25 with fastp and called clones with MiXCR. Each entry merges the rows of one CDR3 protein and shows their most common DNA and genes. In all, the sample holds over 95,000 distinct CDR3 sequences, and approximately 15% of those were seen once. Around 6.5% of the sample is in the top ten clones. The source of this sequence is a human donor in good health.

The nucleotide sequence is given as TGCAGCGTCGAAAGATCGGCAGGGGGAACGGCAGATACGCAGTATTTT. It encodes CSVERSAGGTADTQYF. Rearrangement joined TRBV29-1 to TRBJ2-3, with 7 bases in between that match TRBD1. CDR1 and CDR2 are read off the germline V gene as SQVTM and ANQGSEA. Unmatched junction bases come to 16, with V trimmed by 6 bases and J by 4 bases. CDR3 length: 16 amino acids, cysteine to phenylalanine. Only the CDR3 region is kept as DNA, spanning 48 bases read in frame from base 1.